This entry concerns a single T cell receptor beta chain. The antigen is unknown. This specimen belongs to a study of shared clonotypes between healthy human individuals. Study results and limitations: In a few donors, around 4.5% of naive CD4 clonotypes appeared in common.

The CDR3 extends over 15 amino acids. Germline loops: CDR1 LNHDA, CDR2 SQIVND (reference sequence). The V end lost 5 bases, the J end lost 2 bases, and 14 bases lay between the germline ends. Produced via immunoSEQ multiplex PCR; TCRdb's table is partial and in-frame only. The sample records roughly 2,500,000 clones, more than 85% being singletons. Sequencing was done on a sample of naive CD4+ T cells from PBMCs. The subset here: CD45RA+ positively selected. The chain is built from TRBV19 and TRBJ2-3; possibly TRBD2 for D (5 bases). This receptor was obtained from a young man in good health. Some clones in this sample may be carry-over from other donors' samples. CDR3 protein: CASSPPDWYTDTQYF. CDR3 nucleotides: TGTGCCAGTAGTCCCCCGGACTGGTACACAGATACGCAGTATTTT.